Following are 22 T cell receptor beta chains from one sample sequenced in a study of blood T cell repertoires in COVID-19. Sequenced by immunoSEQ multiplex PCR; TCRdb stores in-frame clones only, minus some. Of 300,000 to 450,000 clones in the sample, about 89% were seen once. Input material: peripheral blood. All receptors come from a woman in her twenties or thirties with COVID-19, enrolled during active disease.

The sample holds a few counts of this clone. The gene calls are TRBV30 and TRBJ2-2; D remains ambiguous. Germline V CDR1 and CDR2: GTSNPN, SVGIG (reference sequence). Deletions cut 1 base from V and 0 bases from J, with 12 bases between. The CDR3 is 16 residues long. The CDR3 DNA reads TGTGCCTGGAGTGGAGCCAAAACGTCGAACACCGGGGAGCTGTTTTTT. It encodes CAWSGAKTSNTGELFF.

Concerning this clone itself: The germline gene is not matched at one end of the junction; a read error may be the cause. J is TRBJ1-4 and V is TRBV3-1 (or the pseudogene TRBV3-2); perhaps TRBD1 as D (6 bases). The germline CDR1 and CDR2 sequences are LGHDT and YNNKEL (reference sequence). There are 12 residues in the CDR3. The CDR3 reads CASSQDGQPMDF. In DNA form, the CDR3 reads TGTGCCAGCAGCCAAGATGGACAGCCGATGGATTTT.

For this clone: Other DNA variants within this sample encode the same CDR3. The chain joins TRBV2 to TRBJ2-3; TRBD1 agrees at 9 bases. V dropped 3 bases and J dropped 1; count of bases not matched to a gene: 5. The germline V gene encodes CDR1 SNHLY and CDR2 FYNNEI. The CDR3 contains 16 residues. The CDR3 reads CASSDIRDRGTDTQYF. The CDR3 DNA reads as TGTGCCAGCAGTGATATCCGGGACAGGGGCACAGATACGCAGTATTTT.

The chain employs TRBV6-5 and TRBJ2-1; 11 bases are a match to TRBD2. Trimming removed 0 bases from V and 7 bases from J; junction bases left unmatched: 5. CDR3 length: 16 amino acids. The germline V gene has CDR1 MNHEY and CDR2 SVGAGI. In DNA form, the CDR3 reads TGTGCCAGCAGTTACTCCCTAGCGGGGGGCCGTAATGAGCAGTTCTTC. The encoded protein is CASSYSLAGGRNEQFF.

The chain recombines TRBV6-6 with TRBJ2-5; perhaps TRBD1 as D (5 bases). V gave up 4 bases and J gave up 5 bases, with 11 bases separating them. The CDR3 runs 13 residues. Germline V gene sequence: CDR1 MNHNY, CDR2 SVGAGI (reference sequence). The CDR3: CASSLVGQETQYF. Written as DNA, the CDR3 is TGTGCCAGCAGTTTGGTGGGGCAGGAGACCCAGTACTTC.

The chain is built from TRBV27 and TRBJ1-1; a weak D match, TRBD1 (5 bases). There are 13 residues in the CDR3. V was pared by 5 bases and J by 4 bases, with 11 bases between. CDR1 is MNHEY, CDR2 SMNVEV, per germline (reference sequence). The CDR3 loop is CASSSGALTEAFF. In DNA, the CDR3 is TGTGCCAGCAGTAGCGGGGCCCTCACTGAAGCTTTCTTT.

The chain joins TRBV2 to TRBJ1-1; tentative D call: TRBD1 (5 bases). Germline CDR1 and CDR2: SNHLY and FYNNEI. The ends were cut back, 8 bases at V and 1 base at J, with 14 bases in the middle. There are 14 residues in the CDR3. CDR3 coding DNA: TGTGCCAGCGGCCCCGGGACTGCGAACACTGAAGCTTTCTTT. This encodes CASGPGTANTEAFF.

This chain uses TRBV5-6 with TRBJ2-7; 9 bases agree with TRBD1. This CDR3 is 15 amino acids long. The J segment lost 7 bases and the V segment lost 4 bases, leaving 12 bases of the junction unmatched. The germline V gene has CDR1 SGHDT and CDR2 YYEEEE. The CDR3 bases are TGTGCCAGCAGCCAACACCACAGGGGGCTTCGGGAGCAGTACGTC. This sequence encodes CASSQHHRGLREQYV.

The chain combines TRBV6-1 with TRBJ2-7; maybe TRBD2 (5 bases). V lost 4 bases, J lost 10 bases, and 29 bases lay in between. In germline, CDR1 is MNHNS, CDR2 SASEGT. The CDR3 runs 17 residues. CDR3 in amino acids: CASSGTYRGGSPEPQYV. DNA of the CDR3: TGTGCCAGCAGTGGGACCTATCGAGGAGGATCCCCCGAACCCCAGTACGTC.

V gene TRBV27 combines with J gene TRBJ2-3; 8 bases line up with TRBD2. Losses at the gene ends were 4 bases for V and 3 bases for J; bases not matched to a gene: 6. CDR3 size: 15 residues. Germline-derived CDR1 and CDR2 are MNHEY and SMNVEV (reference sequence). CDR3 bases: TGTGCCAGCAGTTCGGGCGGGAGGAAGACAGATACGCAGTATTTT. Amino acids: CASSSGGRKTDTQYF.

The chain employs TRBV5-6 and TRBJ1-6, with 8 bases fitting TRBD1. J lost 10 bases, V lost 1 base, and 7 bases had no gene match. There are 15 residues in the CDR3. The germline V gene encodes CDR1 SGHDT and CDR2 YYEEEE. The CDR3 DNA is TGTGCCAGCAGCTTGCTCGGACAGGGCCAATCACCCCTCCACTTT. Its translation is CASSLLGQGQSPLHF.

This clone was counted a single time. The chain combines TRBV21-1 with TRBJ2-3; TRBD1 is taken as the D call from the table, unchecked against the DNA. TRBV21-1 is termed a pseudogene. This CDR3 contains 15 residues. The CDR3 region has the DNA TGTGCCAGCAGCAATGTAGGGGGAATCACAGATACGCAGTATTTT. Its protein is CASSNVGGITDTQYF.

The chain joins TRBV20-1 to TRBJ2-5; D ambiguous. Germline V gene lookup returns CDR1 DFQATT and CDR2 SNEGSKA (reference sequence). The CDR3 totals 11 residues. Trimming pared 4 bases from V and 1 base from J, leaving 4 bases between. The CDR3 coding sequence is TGCAGTGCTATCATCCAAGAGACCCAGTACTTC. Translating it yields CSAIIQETQYF.

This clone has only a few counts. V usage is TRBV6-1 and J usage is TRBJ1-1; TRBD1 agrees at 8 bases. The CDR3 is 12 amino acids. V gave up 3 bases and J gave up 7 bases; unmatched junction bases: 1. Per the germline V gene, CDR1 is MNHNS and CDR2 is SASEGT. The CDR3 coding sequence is TGTGCCAGCAGTGACACAGGGGGTGAAGCTTTCTTT. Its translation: CASSDTGGEAFF.

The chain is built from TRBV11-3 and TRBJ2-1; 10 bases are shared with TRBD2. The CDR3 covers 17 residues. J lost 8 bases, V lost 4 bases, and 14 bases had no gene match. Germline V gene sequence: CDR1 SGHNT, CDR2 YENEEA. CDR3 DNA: TGTGCCAGCAGCTCAAGACTAGCGGGCGTCAGTCGGGATGAGCAGTTCTTC. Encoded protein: CASSSRLAGVSRDEQFF.

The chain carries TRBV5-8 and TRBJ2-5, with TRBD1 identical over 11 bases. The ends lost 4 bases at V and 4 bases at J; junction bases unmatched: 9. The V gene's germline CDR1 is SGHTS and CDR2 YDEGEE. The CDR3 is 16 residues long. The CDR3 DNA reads TGTGCCAGCAGCCCGGGGACAGGGGGGAGAGGAGAGACCCAGTACTTC. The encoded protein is CASSPGTGGRGETQYF.

CDR3 amino acids: CATSDQAGELFF. In DNA form, the CDR3 reads TGTGCCACCAGTGATCAGGCCGGGGAGCTGTTTTTT. The J gene is TRBJ2-2, the V gene TRBV24-1; no clear D gene. The CDR3 is made up of 12 amino acids. The V end lost 3 bases, the J end lost 6 bases, and 4 bases lay between the germline ends. The germline CDR1 and CDR2 sequences are KGHDR and SFDVKD.

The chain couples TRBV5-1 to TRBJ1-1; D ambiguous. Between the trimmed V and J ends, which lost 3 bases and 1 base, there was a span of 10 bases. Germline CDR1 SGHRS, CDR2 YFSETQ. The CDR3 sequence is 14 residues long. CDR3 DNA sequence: TGCGCCAGCAGCTACCTCGCGCCGAACACTGAAGCTTTCTTT. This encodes CASSYLAPNTEAFF.

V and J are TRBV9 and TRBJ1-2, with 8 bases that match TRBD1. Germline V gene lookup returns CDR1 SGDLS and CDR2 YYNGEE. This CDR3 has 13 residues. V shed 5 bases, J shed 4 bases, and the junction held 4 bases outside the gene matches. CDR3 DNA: TGTGCCAGCAGAGCTGACAGGGGCTATGGCTACACCTTC. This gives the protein CASRADRGYGYTF.

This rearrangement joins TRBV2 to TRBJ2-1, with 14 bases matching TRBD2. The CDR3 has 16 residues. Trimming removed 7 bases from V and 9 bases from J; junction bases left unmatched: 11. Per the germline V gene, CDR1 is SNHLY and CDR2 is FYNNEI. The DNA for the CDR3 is TGTGCCAGCAACGAAGGACTAGCGGGAGGTTTGAGTGAGCAGTTCTTC. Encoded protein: CASNEGLAGGLSEQFF.

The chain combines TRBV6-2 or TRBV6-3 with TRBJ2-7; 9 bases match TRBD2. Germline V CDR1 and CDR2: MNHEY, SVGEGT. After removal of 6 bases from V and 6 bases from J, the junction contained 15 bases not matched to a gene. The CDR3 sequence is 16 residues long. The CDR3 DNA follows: TGTGCCAGCAGCCCCCGAGGGACTAGCTATTGGACCGAGCAGTACGTC. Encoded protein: CASSPRGTSYWTEQYV.

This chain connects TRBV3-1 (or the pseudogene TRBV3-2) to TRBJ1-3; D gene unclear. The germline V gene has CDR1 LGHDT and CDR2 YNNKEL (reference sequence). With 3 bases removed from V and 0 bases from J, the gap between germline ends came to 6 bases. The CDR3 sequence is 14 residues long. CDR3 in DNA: TGTGCCAGCAGCCACAGGTTCTCTGGAAACACCATATATTTT. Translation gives CASSHRFSGNTIYF.